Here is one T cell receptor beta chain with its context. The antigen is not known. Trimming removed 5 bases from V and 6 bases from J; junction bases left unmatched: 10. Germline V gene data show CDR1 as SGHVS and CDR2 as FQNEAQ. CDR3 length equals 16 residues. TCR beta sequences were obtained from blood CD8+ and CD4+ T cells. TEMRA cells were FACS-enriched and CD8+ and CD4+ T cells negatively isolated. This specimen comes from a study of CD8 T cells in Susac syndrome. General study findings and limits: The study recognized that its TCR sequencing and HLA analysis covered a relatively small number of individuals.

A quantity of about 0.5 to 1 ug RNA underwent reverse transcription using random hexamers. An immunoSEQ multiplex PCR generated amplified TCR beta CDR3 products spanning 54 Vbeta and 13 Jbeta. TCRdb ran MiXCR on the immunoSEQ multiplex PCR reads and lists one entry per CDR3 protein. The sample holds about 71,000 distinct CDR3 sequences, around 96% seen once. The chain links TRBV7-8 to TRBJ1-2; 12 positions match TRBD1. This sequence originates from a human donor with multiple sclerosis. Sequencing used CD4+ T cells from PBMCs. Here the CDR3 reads CASSPRDRGRRDGYTF. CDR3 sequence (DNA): TGTGCCAGCAGCCCCCGGGACAGGGGGCGCAGGGATGGCTACACCTTC.